Given below is one T cell receptor (beta chain) in context. Time point noted: pretreatment peripheral blood. This sample is drawn from a study of PD-L1 blockade in urothelial cancer. Libraries were prepared by immunoSEQ multiplex PCR; TCRdb keeps only in-frame clonotypes and omits some of them. This sample has just under 65,000 clones; about 81% occur once, and the top ten carry about 1.6%. Material: PBMCs, obtained around atezolizumab (anti-PD-L1) treatment. The receptor comes from a man aged 65 to 85 with urothelial cancer.

The CDR3 bases are TGTGCCAGCTCCCTGGGAGGGAACACTGAAGCTTTCTTT. Translating gives CASSLGGNTEAFF. This chain links TRBV18 with TRBJ1-1; D gene unclear. The CDR3 totals 13 residues. Looked up from germline, CDR1 is KGHSH and CDR2 is LQKENI. Trimming cost V 6 bases and J 1 base, with 9 bases left between them.